Listed here are 5 T cell receptor beta chains from one sample, sequenced in a study of PD-L1 blockade in urothelial cancer. The protocol was immunoSEQ multiplex PCR, while the TCRdb copy is restricted to in-frame clones and leaves out a portion. The repertoire holds around 45,000 clones, with around 89% as singletons. Material: PBMCs, obtained around atezolizumab (anti-PD-L1) treatment. These TCRs come from a man older than 75 with urothelial cancer.

The V and J genes are TRBV21-1 and TRBJ2-7; the table's TRBD1 call for D was not verified on the DNA. TRBV21-1 is annotated as a pseudogene. This CDR3 contains 17 residues. CDR3 sequence (DNA): TGTGCCAGCAGCCACCAGCGGCGGCAGGGGTTCCCCTACGAGCAGTACTTC. Residues: CASSHQRRQGFPYEQYF.

V gene TRBV7-2 combines with J gene TRBJ2-3, with 7 bases lining up with TRBD2. In germline, CDR1 is SGHTA, CDR2 FQGNSA. This CDR3 comprises 19 residues. Losses at the gene ends were 5 bases for V and 0 bases for J; bases not matched to a gene: 17. This CDR3 reads CASSLRGPLAVTSTDTQYF. The CDR3 DNA is TGTGCCAGCAGCCTCCGAGGGCCCCTAGCGGTAACTAGCACAGATACGCAGTATTTT.

The gene calls are TRBV7-8 and TRBJ1-5, with D possibly being TRBD1 (5 bases). This CDR3 region has 16 residues. Trimming pared 5 bases from V and 2 bases from J, leaving 16 bases between. Germline V gene sequence: CDR1 SGHVS, CDR2 FQNEAQ. The CDR3 sequence: CASSQHRGDGNQPQHF. CDR3 sequence (DNA): TGTGCCAGCAGCCAACACCGGGGGGATGGCAATCAGCCCCAGCATTTT.

The chain couples TRBV7-2 to TRBJ2-3, with D perhaps TRBD2 (6 bases). The V and J ends lost 10 bases and 2 bases respectively, with 16 bases between them. There are 14 residues in the CDR3. Looked up from germline, CDR1 is SGHTA and CDR2 is FQGNSA. CDR3 coding DNA: TGTGCCACCCCTGGGGCGGGGCTCACAGATACGCAGTATTTT. It is translated as CATPGAGLTDTQYF.

The chain carries TRBV7-2 and TRBJ1-4, with 7 bases matching TRBD1. Trimming took 5 bases from V and 8 from J; bases not matched to a gene: 11. The CDR3 extends over 15 amino acids. The germline V gene encodes CDR1 SGHTA and CDR2 FQGNSA. CDR3 DNA sequence: TGTGCCAGCAGCCGGGGGGGACAGTTGGGCGAAAAACTGTTTTTT. Translated: CASSRGGQLGEKLFF.